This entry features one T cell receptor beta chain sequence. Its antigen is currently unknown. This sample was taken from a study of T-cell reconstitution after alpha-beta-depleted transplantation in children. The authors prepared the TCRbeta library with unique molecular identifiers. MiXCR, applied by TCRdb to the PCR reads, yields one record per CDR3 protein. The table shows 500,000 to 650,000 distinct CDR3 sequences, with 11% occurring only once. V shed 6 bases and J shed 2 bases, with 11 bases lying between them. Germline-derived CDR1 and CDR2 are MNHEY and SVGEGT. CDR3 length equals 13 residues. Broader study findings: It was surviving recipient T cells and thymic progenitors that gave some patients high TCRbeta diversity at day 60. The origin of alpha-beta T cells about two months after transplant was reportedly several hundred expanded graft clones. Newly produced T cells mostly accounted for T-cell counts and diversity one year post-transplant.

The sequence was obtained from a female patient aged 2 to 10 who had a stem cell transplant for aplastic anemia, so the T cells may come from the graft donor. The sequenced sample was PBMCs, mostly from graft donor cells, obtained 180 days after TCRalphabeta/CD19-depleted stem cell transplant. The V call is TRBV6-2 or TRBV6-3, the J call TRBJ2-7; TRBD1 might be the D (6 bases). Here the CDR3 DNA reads TGTGCCAGCAGCGACAGGAGAGCCTACGAGCAGTACGTC. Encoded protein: CASSDRRAYEQYV.